These 3 T cell receptor beta chains were all obtained from the same sample, sequenced in a study of T cells in Graves' hyperthyroidism and ophthalmopathy (dated by TCRdb to the late 2010s). Libraries were made using multiplex PCR. The reads were generated on an Illumina HiSeq 2000. The TCR beta CDR3 regions were amplified from RNA transcripts. The TCR CDR3 was subjected to a first round of RT-PCR using the HTBI primer set and the Qiagen OneStep RT-PCR kit. TCRdb redid the processing of the public reads, applying fastp at Q25 and MiXCR, and retained in-frame beta chains. Duplicate CDR3 protein sequences are folded into a single record with the most common DNA and genes. The sample has 380,000 or so distinct CDR3 sequences on record, approximately 12% of them singletons. 20% to 25% of the sample rests with the top ten. Sequenced sample: blood. The receptors were sampled from a man aged 25-40 years with Graves' hyperthyroidism that later progressed to Graves' ophthalmopathy.

This clonotype was seen repeatedly, ten times or more. The CDR3 bases are TGTGCCAGCAGCTTAGACAGGGGGGTCGACGAGCAGTACTTC. It codes for CASSLDRGVDEQYF. The chain carries TRBV7-9 and TRBJ2-7, with 8 bases that match TRBD1. CDR3 length: 14 residues. V gave up 1 base and J gave up 5 bases; unmatched junction bases: 4. Per germline, CDR1 SEHNR and CDR2 FQNEAQ (reference sequence).

This clonotype was seen at least ten times. At one end, the junction sequence differs from germline, possibly due to a read error. V usage is TRBV13 and J usage is TRBJ1-5; D gene unclear. The CDR3 extends over 14 amino acids. The V gene's germline CDR1 is PRHDT and CDR2 FYEKMQ (reference sequence). The DNA for the CDR3 is TGTGCCAGCAGCTCCCGACGGACCAATCAGCCCCAGCGTTTT. It is translated as CASSSRRTNQPQRF. Variable domain in full (rest from reference TRBV13 and TRBJ1-5): AAGVIQSPRHLIKEKRETATLKCYPIPRHDTVYWYQQGPGQDPQFLISFYEKMQSDKGSIPDRFSAQQFSDYHSELNMSSLELGDSALYFCASSSRRTNQPQRFGDGTRLSIL.

This clonotype was recorded many times. The rearrangement joins TRBV30 to TRBJ2-1, with no clear D. Trimming took 5 bases from V and 6 from J, leaving 11 bases between them. Germline V gives CDR1 GTSNPN, CDR2 SVGIG (reference sequence). This CDR3 contains 12 residues. CDR3 nucleotides: TGTGCCTGGGCCCTGACCGTCAATGAGCAGTTCTTC. This encodes CAWALTVNEQFF.